The 21 T cell receptor beta chains below come from one sample, sequenced in a study of blood T cell repertoires in COVID-19. Assay: immunoSEQ multiplex PCR; the TCRdb copy retains only in-frame clones and omits some. Among 350,000 to 450,000 clones, roughly 92% were seen once, and the ten largest hold around 0.94%. The specimen sequenced was PBMCs or T cells enriched from blood (not recorded which). These receptor sequences come from a woman in her forties who had been exposed to COVID-19.

The V and J genes are TRBV2 and TRBJ1-2, with D possibly being TRBD1 (5 bases). Trimming stripped 2 bases from V and 5 bases from J, with 6 bases between. This CDR3 is built from 12 residues. CDR1 and CDR2 from the germline V gene are SNHLY and FYNNEI. For the CDR3, the DNA is TGTGCCAGCAGTGAAAGGGGTTATGGCTACACCTTC. It is translated as CASSERGYGYTF.

The chain recombines TRBV30 with TRBJ1-1; D may be TRBD1 (5 bases). The CDR3 runs to 12 residues. V was cut by 0 bases and J by 6 bases, with 8 bases left in between. In germline, CDR1 is GTSNPN, CDR2 SVGIG (reference sequence). The CDR3 nucleotides read TGTGCCTGGAGTGTAGGGGTCCCTGAAGCTTTCTTT. Translated, it gives CAWSVGVPEAFF. Full variable domain (rest looked up from reference TRBV30 and TRBJ1-1): SQTIHQWPATLVQPVGSPLSLECTVEGTSNPNLYWYRQAAGRGLQLLFYSVGIGQISSEVPQNLSASRPQDRQFILSSKKLLLSDSGFYLCAWSVGVPEAFFGQGTRLTVV.

The chain is built from TRBV3-1 (or the pseudogene TRBV3-2) and TRBJ1-5, with D unresolved. V shed 2 bases and J shed 4 bases, with 15 bases lying between them. CDR1 is LGHDT, CDR2 YNNKEL, per germline (reference sequence). CDR3 length equals 16 residues. The CDR3 DNA follows: TGTGCCAGCAGCCAAATAACTAGGCAGGAAAATCAGCCCCAGCATTTT. Translated, it gives CASSQITRQENQPQHF.

The chain recombines TRBV29-1 with TRBJ1-3; D unclear. The V end lost 3 bases, the J end lost 0 bases, and 9 bases lay between the germline ends. This CDR3 region has 14 residues. Germline CDR1 SQVTM, CDR2 ANQGSEA. The CDR3 DNA reads as TGCAGCGTTGAGGCGGCGACCTCTGGAAACACCATATATTTT. As protein: CSVEAATSGNTIYF.

The J gene is TRBJ1-1, the V gene TRBV18, with TRBD1 identical over 7 bases. Germline values: CDR1 KGHSH, CDR2 LQKENI. The CDR3 runs 13 residues. J was trimmed by 1 base and V by 6 bases; bases with no gene match: 2. CDR3 in DNA: TGTGCCAGCTCGGGACAGACGAACACTGAAGCTTTCTTT. Translated: CASSGQTNTEAFF.

The chain links TRBV7-2 to TRBJ2-3; 8 bases agree with TRBD2. This CDR3 has 16 residues. J lost 7 bases, V lost 8 bases, and 17 bases had no gene match. Germline lookup yields CDR1 SGHTA and CDR2 FQGNSA. CDR3 coding DNA: TGTGCCAGCCCCTTGACGGGAGGGGGAGGAGCAAATACGCAGTATTTT. Translating gives CASPLTGGGGANTQYF. Supplemented by reference TRBV7-2 and TRBJ2-3, the full variable domain reads GAGVSQSPSNKVTEKGKDVELRCDPISGHTALYWYRQSLGQGLEFLIYFQGNSAPDKSGLPSDRFSAERTGGSVSTLTIQRTQQEDSAVYLCASPLTGGGGANTQYFGPGTRLTVL.

The V call is TRBV5-5, the J call TRBJ1-2; 9 nucleotides line up with TRBD1. CDR1 SGHKS and CDR2 YYEKEE come from the germline V gene (reference sequence). J lost 6 bases, V lost 1 base, and 7 bases had no gene match. The CDR3 loop spans 15 amino acids. The DNA for the CDR3 is TGTGCCAGCAGCTTGCCGGGACAGGGAGGGGATGGCTACACCTTC. Translated: CASSLPGQGGDGYTF.

The genes are TRBV19 and TRBJ1-6; 7 bases are shared with TRBD1. Looked up from germline, CDR1 is LNHDA and CDR2 is SQIVND (reference sequence). The CDR3 spans 16 residues. Losses at the gene ends were 5 bases for V and 9 bases for J; bases not matched to a gene: 13. The CDR3 sequence is CASSPPGTVAGSPLHF. In DNA, the CDR3 is TGTGCCAGTAGTCCGCCCGGGACAGTGGCAGGTTCACCCCTCCACTTT. Full variable domain (missing parts from reference TRBV19 and TRBJ1-6): DGGITQSPKYLFRKEGQNVTLSCEQNLNHDAMYWYRQDPGQGLRLIYYSQIVNDFQKGDIAEGYSVSREKKESFPLTVTSAQKNPTAFYLCASSPPGTVAGSPLHFGNGTRLTVT.

This clone was seen more than once but under ten times. The chain is built from TRBV12-5 and TRBJ1-1; 8 nucleotides match TRBD1. This CDR3 has 16 residues. V shed 6 bases and J 4 bases; nucleotides not matched to a gene: 13. In germline, CDR1 is LGHNT, CDR2 FRNRAP. In nucleotides, the CDR3 is TGTGCTAGTGGCTTAGGACAGGGCCTTAAGGGCACTGAAGCTTTCTTT. This translates into CASGLGQGLKGTEAFF.

The chain recombines TRBV24-1 with TRBJ2-3; 10 nucleotides match TRBD2. The junction had 5 bases not matched to a gene; V was cut back by 3 bases and J by 6 bases. In germline, CDR1 is KGHDR, CDR2 SFDVKD. The CDR3 runs 15 residues. In nucleotides, the CDR3 is TGTGCCACCAGTGATAGCGGGAGGGCCGCCGATACGCAGTATTTT. Protein product: CATSDSGRAADTQYF.

As concerns this clone: The same CDR3 arises from other DNA sequences in this sample as well. V is TRBV7-9 and J is TRBJ1-1, with no clear D. Trimming took off 2 bases at V and 5 bases at J, with 6 bases between the two ends. The CDR3 has 12 amino acids. Germline V gene sequence: CDR1 SEHNR, CDR2 FQNEAQ (reference sequence). CDR3 nucleotide sequence: TGTGCCAGCAGCTTATCCGGGACTGAAGCTTTCTTT. Its translation: CASSLSGTEAFF.

V usage is TRBV12-5 and J usage is TRBJ1-1; unclear D gene. Trimming removed 0 bases from V and 5 bases from J, with 19 bases in between. This CDR3 comprises 17 residues. Germline CDR1 is LGHNT and CDR2 is FRNRAP. The CDR3 nucleotides are TGTGCTAGTGGTTTGGTAAGAACAGCGGGTATGGGGACTGAAGCTTTCTTT. This codes for CASGLVRTAGMGTEAFF.

The chain employs TRBV19 and TRBJ1-1; D possibly corresponds to TRBD1 (5 bases). This CDR3 contains 15 residues. Germline V CDR1 and CDR2: LNHDA, SQIVND (reference sequence). Trimming cost V 5 bases and J 3 bases, with 16 bases left between them. The DNA for the CDR3 is TGTGCCAGTAGTTCTACACGAAGACAGCACACTGAAGCTTTCTTT. Translated, it gives CASSSTRRQHTEAFF.

The chain couples TRBV30 to TRBJ1-1, with D possibly matching TRBD1 (6 bases). The CDR3 runs to 20 residues. The V and J ends lost 0 bases and 0 bases respectively, with 26 bases between them. CDR1 is GTSNPN, CDR2 SVGIG, per germline (reference sequence). The CDR3 is CAWSVSIWMGATSMNTEAFF. Here the CDR3 DNA reads TGTGCCTGGAGTGTATCGATTTGGATGGGGGCAACCTCTATGAACACTGAAGCTTTCTTT.

V and J are TRBV7-2 and TRBJ1-6; D not certain. The CDR3 runs to 18 residues. The germline V gene encodes CDR1 SGHTA and CDR2 FQGNSA. The V gene lost 1 base and the J gene lost 7 bases, with 20 bases spanning the gap. The CDR3 loop is CASSLGHGGLGVNSPLHF. In DNA form, the CDR3 reads TGTGCCAGCAGCTTAGGACACGGAGGCCTTGGCGTAAATTCACCCCTCCACTTT. The full variable domain, rest sourced from reference TRBV7-2 and TRBJ1-6, is GAGVSQSPSNKVTEKGKDVELRCDPISGHTALYWYRQSLGQGLEFLIYFQGNSAPDKSGLPSDRFSAERTGGSVSTLTIQRTQQEDSAVYLCASSLGHGGLGVNSPLHFGNGTRLTVT.

The V gene is TRBV5-1, the J gene TRBJ2-4; D is ambiguous. V dropped 4 bases and J dropped 0 bases, with 20 bases sitting between them. CDR1 is SGHRS, CDR2 YFSETQ, per germline. CDR3 length: 18 amino acids. CDR3 DNA sequence: TGCGCCAGCAGCAATCCCCCCTCGGCGGCTCTAGCCAAAAACATTCAGTACTTC. Its protein product is CASSNPPSAALAKNIQYF.

The rearrangement links TRBV7-9 to TRBJ2-7; the D gene is possibly TRBD2 (6 bases). Germline V gene sequence: CDR1 SEHNR, CDR2 FQNEAQ (reference sequence). V shed 6 bases and J shed 5 bases, with 20 bases lying between them. The CDR3 loop spans 15 amino acids. The CDR3 spells CASSLGGGSKNEQYF. CDR3 sequence (DNA): TGTGCCAGCAGTCTCGGAGGAGGGTCGAAAAACGAGCAGTACTTC.

The V call is TRBV5-1, the J call TRBJ2-5; tentative D call: TRBD2 (6 bases). This CDR3 is built from 17 residues. The V gene lost 0 bases and the J gene lost 5 bases, with 20 bases spanning the gap. In germline, CDR1 is SGHRS, CDR2 YFSETQ. This chain's CDR3 is CASSLAAGRGKRETQYF. The CDR3 nucleotides read TGCGCCAGCAGCTTGGCCGCCGGGCGGGGTAAGAGGGAGACCCAGTACTTC.

V gene TRBV27 combines with J gene TRBJ2-7; possible D gene TRBD1, 6 bases. With 5 bases removed from V and 2 bases from J, the gap between germline ends came to 19 bases. The CDR3 contains 16 residues. Germline V gene data show CDR1 as MNHEY and CDR2 as SMNVEV (reference sequence). The CDR3 sequence: CASSLGTFGKTYEQYF. The CDR3 DNA reads as TGTGCCAGCAGTCTGGGGACATTCGGCAAGACCTACGAGCAGTACTTC.

This clone was observed once. The gene calls are TRBV6-5 and TRBJ1-1; D perhaps matches TRBD1 (6 bases). V shed 8 bases and J shed 1 base, with 11 bases lying between them. Germline V gene lookup returns CDR1 MNHEY and CDR2 SVGAGI. The CDR3 consists of 13 residues. CDR3 amino acids: CASCHRANTEAFF. CDR3 DNA sequence: TGTGCCAGCTGCCACAGGGCGAACACTGAAGCTTTCTTT.

V usage is TRBV6-1 and J usage is TRBJ1-5; the D is unclear. The CDR3 length is 15 residues. Trimming took off 0 bases at V and 5 bases at J, with 11 bases between the two ends. Germline CDR1 and CDR2: MNHNS and SASEGT. The CDR3 DNA is TGTGCCAGCAGTGAAGCAGGCGGCGAACATCAGCCCCAGCATTTT. This gives the protein CASSEAGGEHQPQHF.